This is a list of T cell receptor beta chains from one sample in a study of T cell repertoires in cytomegalovirus infection. MiXCR was run by TCRdb on the reads, yielding one entry per CDR3 protein. This sample has around 630,000 distinct CDR3 sequences, with 20% to 25% found just once. The sequenced material came from CD8+ T cells from PBMCs. The receptors stem from a human donor in good health (CMV status not recorded). Some clones in this sample may be carry-over from other donors' samples. Each CDR3 is given without its conserved first and last residue.

>TRBV7-9
ASSLEGTLGDEQF
>TRBV25-1
ASSESGTDHNEKLF
>TRBV6-5
ASQTQGNTEAF
>TRBV6-2/TRBV6-3
ASSYGPHTEAF
>TRBV7-9
ASSSRQSRWDTEAF
>TRBV29-1
SVEGRGLMNTEAF
>TRBV7-4
ASSPADRGDTGELF
>TRBV7-2
ASQGGGLNIQY
>TRBV9
ASSPRAGKNTEAF
>TRBV12-3/TRBV12-4
ASSGQGMGYGYT
>TRBV11-1
TSSLTSSLRETQY
>TRBV20-1
SARTGGSGANVLT
>TRBV2
ASSERRQDGSPLH
>TRBV9
ASSVVVGQGSYNEQF
>TRBV7-9
ASIPVITGNTEAF
>TRBV7-9
ASSYRATTEAF
>TRBV7-8
ASSFPDRGGDTEAF
>TRBV6-6
ASRPRWGETQY
>TRBV20-1
SASPGYEQF
>TRBV4-1
ASSQARGRVFEQF
>TRBV2
ASSASGGAFYNEQF
>TRBV28
VSIHGESSYEQY
>TRBV7-6
ASSFKTGRETQY
>TRBV11-3
ASSTPLGGSYNEQF
>TRBV29-1
SATVFTDTQY
>TRBV28
ASSWTTGVTEAF
>TRBV19
ASSIDRDFNQDPYNEQF
>TRBV13
ASRTGGGEKLF
>TRBV23-1
ASNSDGNYEQY
>TRBV9
ASSGQTLNGYT
>TRBV2
ASTSGTTDTEAF
>TRBV7-9
ASSLVRDEAF
>TRBV6-2/TRBV6-3
ASSLVQGWRETQY
>TRBV6-1
ASSPSKGWYEQF
>TRBV5-8
ASSFFVPGLGEQF
>TRBV20-1
SASEGLYEQY
>TRBV7-9
ASSQTSSWETQY